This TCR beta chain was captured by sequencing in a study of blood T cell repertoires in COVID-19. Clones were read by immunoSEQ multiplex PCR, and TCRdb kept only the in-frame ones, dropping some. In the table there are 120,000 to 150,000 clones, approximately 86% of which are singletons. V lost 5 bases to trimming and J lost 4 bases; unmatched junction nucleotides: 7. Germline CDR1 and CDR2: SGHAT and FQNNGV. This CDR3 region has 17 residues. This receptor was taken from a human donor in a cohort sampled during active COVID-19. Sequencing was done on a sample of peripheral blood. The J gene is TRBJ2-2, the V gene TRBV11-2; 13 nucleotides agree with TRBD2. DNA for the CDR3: TGTGCCAGCAGCCCGCCGGGACTAGCGGGAAGCACCGGGGAGCTGTTTTTT. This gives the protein CASSPPGLAGSTGELFF.